Listed here are 5 T cell receptor beta chains from one sample, sequenced in a study of identical twins (TCRdb year 2016). Library construction relied on 5' RACE. Sequencing was performed on an Illumina HiSeq 2000. The public reads were reprocessed in TCRdb via fastp at Q25 and MiXCR, keeping in-frame beta chains. A single entry per CDR3 protein holds the most common genes and DNA from its merged rows. The sample includes around 220,000 distinct CDR3 sequences, with more than 9% observed a single time. The ten largest clonotypes hold approximately 11% of the sample. The sample comprised memory T cells sorted from blood. This specimen's cell subset or site label, per the study, means: CD45RO+ enriched T cells. The receptors come from a man aged 50 to 60 in good health.

This clonotype was seen a few times. The V call is TRBV20-1, the J call TRBJ1-5; D gene uncertain. Looked up from germline, CDR1 is DFQATT and CDR2 is SNEGSKA (reference sequence). Trimming stripped 0 bases from V and 9 bases from J, with 15 bases between. CDR3 length: 14 amino acids. The CDR3 coding sequence is TGCAGTGCTAGAGATAGGGCAGGACCAGGGCCCCAGCATTTT. Its translation: CSARDRAGPGPQHF.

The V gene is TRBV7-6, the J gene TRBJ2-2; a weak D match, TRBD1 (5 bases). The germline gives CDR1 SGHVS, CDR2 FNYEAQ. V lost 5 bases, J lost 3 bases, and 19 bases lay in between. The CDR3 is made up of 17 amino acids. DNA of the CDR3: TGTGCCAGCAGCCAAAACAATAAGCTAGGGGACACCGGGGAGCTGTTTTTT. Protein: CASSQNNKLGDTGELFF.

In its sample, this clonotype was seen many times. This chain links TRBV19 with TRBJ2-1, with a possible D match to TRBD1 (5 bases). The CDR3 length is 13 residues. Trimming removed 3 bases from V and 4 bases from J, with 7 bases in between. Germline V gene lookup returns CDR1 LNHDA and CDR2 SQIVND (reference sequence). CDR3 sequence reads: CASSMTEYNEQFF. The CDR3 DNA is TGTGCCAGTAGTATGACAGAATACAATGAGCAGTTCTTC.

There are many counts of this clonotype. The chain couples TRBV20-1 to TRBJ1-2; 9 nucleotides match TRBD1. There are 14 residues in the CDR3. V lost 0 bases and J lost 2; bases outside the gene matches: 1. The germline CDR1 and CDR2 sequences are DFQATT and SNEGSKA (reference sequence). The CDR3 loop is CSAREDRGNYGYTF. CDR3 coding DNA: TGCAGTGCTAGAGAGGACAGGGGCAACTATGGCTACACCTTC.

This clonotype was picked up many times. This rearrangement joins TRBV3-1 to TRBJ1-1; a possible D gene is TRBD1 (6 bases). This CDR3 has 13 amino acids. V lost 5 bases, J lost 1 base, and 8 bases lay in between. Looked up from germline, CDR1 is LGHDT and CDR2 is YNNKEL (reference sequence). CDR3 amino acids: CASSKGGNTEAFF. In DNA form, the CDR3 reads TGTGCCAGCAGCAAGGGGGGGAACACTGAAGCTTTCTTT.